This T cell receptor beta chain came from a study of T cells after yellow fever vaccination. Study-level points and caveats: A minor fraction of clonotypes spanned both CD4 and CD8 compartments.

One entry per CDR3 protein results from TCRdb running MiXCR on the 5' RACE reads. The sample yields roughly 170,000 distinct CDR3 sequences, approximately 6.2% seen once. Looked up from germline, CDR1 is MNHNS and CDR2 is SASEGT. Between the trimmed V and J ends, which lost 3 bases and 3 bases, there was a span of 6 bases. CDR3 length: 12 amino acids. This clonotype showed up just a few times. Its antigen is undetermined. The specimen comprised CD4+ T cells sorted from PBMCs, sampled on the day of the first yellow fever vaccination. The TCR originated in a young man who received the YFV17D yellow fever vaccine. The rearrangement joins TRBV6-1 to TRBJ2-7; either TRBD1 or TRBD2 may fit D (5 bases each). CDR3 coding DNA: TGTGCCAGCAGTGAGAGGGGCTACGAGCAGTACTTC. Its translation: CASSERGYEQYF.